The 5 T cell receptor beta chains below were found in one sample sequenced in a study of identical twins. MiXCR, run by TCRdb on the 5' RACE reads, gives a single entry per CDR3 protein. The table lists some 260,000 distinct CDR3 sequences, 11% to 15% of them singletons. Sequencing was performed on memory (CD45RO+) T cells sorted from blood. The origin of the receptors is a woman under 30 in good health.

There are a few counts of this clonotype. The V call is TRBV7-9, the J call TRBJ2-1; D is perhaps TRBD2 (6 bases). The CDR3 spans 15 residues. The V gene's germline CDR1 is SEHNR and CDR2 FQNEAQ (reference sequence). Trimming stripped 5 bases from V and 4 bases from J, with 15 bases between. Here the CDR3 DNA reads TGTGCCAGCAGCCCTAGCGAGGAAGCATACAATGAGCAGTTCTTC. This codes for CASSPSEEAYNEQFF.

The chain recombines TRBV7-2 with TRBJ1-5; D uncertain. The CDR3 is made up of 13 amino acids. CDR1 and CDR2 (germline): SGHTA, FQGNSA. V lost 2 bases to trimming and J lost 4 bases, with 6 bases between them. Here the CDR3 DNA reads TGTGCCAGCAGCTTATTACAGAATCAGCCCCAGCATTTT. Protein sequence: CASSLLQNQPQHF.

The chain links TRBV27 to TRBJ2-6, with 11 bases that match TRBD1. This CDR3 is built from 18 residues. CDR1 MNHEY and CDR2 SMNVEV come from the germline V gene (reference sequence). V trimming: 5 bases; J trimming: 0 bases; junction bases outside the gene matches: 6. The CDR3: CASSPRDRGFSGANVLTF. As DNA, the CDR3 is TGTGCCAGCAGTCCCCGGGACAGGGGGTTCTCTGGGGCCAACGTCCTGACTTTC.

The chain uses TRBV28 and TRBJ2-7; 9 bases are a match to TRBD2. CDR1 and CDR2 (germline): MDHEN, SYDVKM. The CDR3 runs 14 residues. Trimming at V came to 8 bases and at J to 3 bases, leaving 8 bases not matched to a gene. This CDR3 reads CASLRAGGNYEQYF. CDR3 DNA sequence: TGTGCCAGCCTCAGGGCGGGGGGGAACTACGAGCAGTACTTC.

The CDR3 is CSVEGAENTEAFF. For the CDR3, the DNA is TGCAGCGTTGAAGGGGCAGAGAACACTGAAGCTTTCTTT. This sequence joins TRBV29-1 and TRBJ1-1; D gene uncertain. The germline V gene has CDR1 SQVTM and CDR2 ANQGSEA. The length of the CDR3 is 13 residues. The V and J ends lost 1 base and 1 base respectively, with 7 bases between them. Drawing the rest from reference TRBV29-1 and TRBJ1-1, the complete variable domain is SAVISQKPSRDICQRGTSLTIQCQVDSQVTMMFWYRQQPGQSLTLIATANQGSEATYESGFVIDKFPISRPNLTFSTLTVSNMSPEDSSIYLCSVEGAENTEAFFGQGTRLTVV.